Below, one T cell receptor beta chain is given with its context. It has no known antigen specificity. No much larger clone exists at a distance of one base, and base qualities are not known. The entry originates in a study of blood T cell repertoires in COVID-19 (dated by TCRdb to about 2020). For context, the study as a whole: The collaborator samples originated in the United States, Italy and Spain and spanned the acute and convalescent phases of COVID-19. The material from the prospective study consisted of cDNA or gDNA derived from T cells, B-cell-depleted T cells, or PBMCs. The dataset comprised deeply sampled blood TCRbeta repertoires from subjects exposed to, actively infected with, or recovered from COVID-19. The repertoires were released in a freely available public database intended as a resource for research on the immune response to SARS-CoV-2. Samples were obtained from the ongoing ImmuneRACE study (first 160 participants) and from 1,254 subjects provided by 6 global collaborators. Sample metadata almost always included a de-identified subject ID, COVID-19 status, age in years and sex. Where HLA class I and class II types were available, the types were taken from metadata supplied by the sample provider, not from assay-based typing. General study outcomes and caveats: The quantity of clinical and demographic metadata differed by source and by participant and was supplied without curation.

Collaborating institutions collected whole blood in K2EDTA tubes following their own protocols. For TCRbeta analysis, collaborators shipped samples as frozen whole blood, isolated PBMCs, or DNA extracted from either of those sample types. The immunoSEQ Assay, a bias-controlled multiplex PCR, was used to amplify TCRbeta CDR3 regions from genomic DNA. Per the source publication's procedure: The number of nucleated cells in each sample was estimated by amplification of reference gene primers within the assay. To quantify the absolute abundance of each unique TCRbeta CDR3 rearrangement, sequence reads were collapsed and filtered. For each sample, productive Simpson clonality was calculated by taking the square root of Simpson's diversity index across productive rearrangements. Here the immuneACCESS table is served through TCRdb, limited to in-frame sequences with V and J called. Missing clones are a known gap in these copies; in checked studies unresolved V genes cover under half, and the rest lacks a known reason. V and J calls plus clone size are reproduced from that table; the DNA served to infer D and trimming. The sample table holds a few hundred thousand clones, of which 85% to 90% were seen once. The top ten hold around 0.84% of the sample.

Clipping removes 8 bases from V and 6 bases from J, with 9 as the unmatched junction base count. Its CDR3 holds 14 amino acids, cysteine through phenylalanine. The read is trimmed to its CDR3 DNA, 42 bases read in frame from base 1. The germline V gene sets CDR1 to MNHEY and CDR2 to SVGAGI. The sequence is built from TRBV6-5 and TRBJ2-1, with 8 bases aligning to TRBD2. The receptor comes from a man younger than 45 with acute or convalescent COVID-19. Sequencing used peripheral blood. This receptor has the CDR3 CASVPGGAINEQFF. Here is the DNA: TGTGCCAGCGTACCCGGGGGGGCAATCAATGAGCAGTTCTTC.